The subject of this entry is one T cell receptor beta chain. Antigen: not known. This record comes from a study of T cell responses to AZD1222 COVID-19 vaccine. Overall study results and limits: In all cases, repertoires were sampled only after the peak T cell response.

The assay was immunoSEQ multiplex PCR, and TCRdb's table has in-frame clones only and misses some. This sample has 200,000 or so clones, with around 93% found just once. CDR3 size: 16 residues. The V segment lost 7 bases and the J segment 3 bases; nucleotides outside the gene matches: 14. CDR1 is SQVTM and CDR2 is ANQGSEA in the germline V gene. This rearrangement joins TRBV29-1 to TRBJ2-3; TRBD2 agrees at 9 bases. Here the sequenced sample was peripheral blood, taken on day 0 of AZD1222 vaccination. This clonotype was sampled from an adult in good health. The CDR3: CSATDRASGATDTQYF. CDR3 nucleotide sequence: TGCAGCGCTACAGATAGGGCTAGCGGGGCTACAGATACGCAGTATTTT.